These 24 T cell receptor beta chains share one sample of origin, sequenced in a study of Tregs in tolerant kidney transplant recipients. Assay used: immunoSEQ multiplex PCR; TCRdb lists only in-frame clones, some missing. The sample carries approximately 82,000 clones, more than 85% recorded once. Mixed chimerism was transient after nonmyeloablative marrow transplants from related graft donors. The starting material was CD4+ T cells from blood (PBMCs), obtained 12 months after the transplant. The receptors shown here come from a human patient who received a combined kidney and bone marrow transplant. The graft donor may be the source of some T cells.

This clone showed up just once. The chain carries TRBV9 and TRBJ2-2; D remains ambiguous. The germline V gene has CDR1 SGDLS and CDR2 YYNGEE. The CDR3 has 12 residues. V was clipped by 0 bases and J by 15 bases, with 12 bases between them. The CDR3: CASSVVWVGLFF. DNA of the CDR3: TGTGCCAGCAGCGTAGTTTGGGTCGGGTTGTTTTTT.

V is TRBV29-1 and J is TRBJ1-1, with D unresolved. Germline assignment: CDR1 SQVTM and CDR2 ANQGSEA. The V gene lost 3 bases and the J gene lost 2 bases, with 13 bases spanning the gap. CDR3 length: 14 amino acids. CDR3 loop: CSVEKVAGNTEAFF. CDR3 coding DNA: TGCAGCGTTGAGAAGGTGGCAGGTAACACTGAAGCTTTCTTT.

The chain employs TRBV4-3 and TRBJ2-3, with TRBD1 identical over 8 bases. This CDR3 has 16 amino acids. The V and J ends lost 4 bases and 3 bases, in that order; junction bases with no gene match: 9. Germline V gene data show CDR1 as LGHNA and CDR2 as YSLEER. The CDR3 region has the DNA TGCGCCAGCAGCCCTCTCCGGGACAGGTTAACAGATACGCAGTATTTT. Protein: CASSPLRDRLTDTQYF.

The V gene is TRBV30, the J gene TRBJ2-5, with no clear D. The germline CDR1 and CDR2 sequences are GTSNPN and SVGIG (reference sequence). CDR3 size: 14 residues. Deletions cut 2 bases from V and 5 bases from J, with 15 bases between. CDR3: CAWSKGISRETQYF. The CDR3 coding sequence is TGTGCCTGGAGTAAAGGCATTTCCAGGGAGACCCAGTACTTC.

V and J are TRBV4-1 and TRBJ2-3; a weak D match, TRBD2 (5 bases). Germline CDR1 reads MGHRA; CDR2 reads YSYEKL. Deletions cut 5 bases from V and 0 bases from J, with 9 bases between. This CDR3 has 14 residues. The CDR3 region is CASSARLSTDTQYF. The DNA for the CDR3 is TGCGCCAGCAGCGCCCGACTAAGCACAGATACGCAGTATTTT.

This chain connects TRBV27 to TRBJ2-7; D gene unclear. V lost 4 bases and J 2 bases, leaving 15 bases between the germline ends. Germline-derived CDR1 and CDR2 are MNHEY and SMNVEV (reference sequence). CDR3 size: 15 residues. In DNA, the CDR3 is TGTGCCAGCAGTTCGCGACCAGGTAGGACCTACGAGCAGTACTTC. Translating it yields CASSSRPGRTYEQYF.

The CDR3 here is CASSVVAENTEAFF. DNA for the CDR3: TGTGCCAGCAGCGTAGTCGCAGAGAACACTGAAGCTTTCTTT. The genes are TRBV9 and TRBJ1-1; D remains ambiguous. The V gene's germline CDR1 is SGDLS and CDR2 YYNGEE. V was pared by 0 bases and J by 1 base, with 7 bases between. The CDR3 has 14 residues.

Written as DNA, the CDR3 is TGCGCCAGCAGCTTGAAGACTAGCGGGGGTTTAGAGACCCAGTACTTC. Residues: CASSLKTSGGLETQYF. J is TRBJ2-5 and V is TRBV5-1; TRBD2 agrees at 12 bases. The CDR3 extends over 16 amino acids. V shed 1 base, J shed 4 bases, and the junction held 5 bases outside the gene matches. Per germline, CDR1 SGHRS and CDR2 YFSETQ. The full variable domain, in which reference TRBV5-1 and TRBJ2-5 provide the parts outside the CDR3, is KAGVTQTPRYLIKTRGQQVTLSCSPISGHRSVSWYQQTPGQGLQFLFEYFSETQRNKGNFPGRFSGRQFSNSRSEMNVSTLELGDSALYLCASSLKTSGGLETQYFGPGTRLLVL.

V gene TRBV4-2 combines with J gene TRBJ2-5; 10 bases fit TRBD1. CDR3 length: 19 amino acids. After removal of 0 bases from V and 2 bases from J, the junction contained 12 bases not matched to a gene. CDR1 and CDR2 (germline): LGHNA, YNFKEQ. In DNA, the CDR3 is TGTGCCAGCAGCCAAGACCCCCCCGGACAGGGGGGTCGGCAAGAGACCCAGTACTTC. This encodes CASSQDPPGQGGRQETQYF.

The V gene is TRBV11-3, the J gene TRBJ2-3, with D uncertain. V lost 4 bases and J lost 4, with 9 bases in between. This CDR3 region has 13 residues. Germline CDR1 and CDR2: SGHNT and YENEEA. The chain's CDR3 is CASSSGGSDTQYF. CDR3 bases: TGTGCCAGCAGCTCCGGCGGCTCAGATACGCAGTATTTT.

J is TRBJ2-3 and V is TRBV19, with D perhaps TRBD2 (6 bases). The germline gives CDR1 LNHDA, CDR2 SQIVND (reference sequence). The ends were cut back, 4 bases at V and 1 base at J, with 9 bases in the middle. The CDR3 is 14 residues long. The CDR3 DNA follows: TGTGCCAGTAGTAGACTAGAGGGCACAGATACGCAGTATTTT. This gives the protein CASSRLEGTDTQYF. Complete variable domain (other parts from reference TRBV19 and TRBJ2-3): DGGITQSPKYLFRKEGQNVTLSCEQNLNHDAMYWYRQDPGQGLRLIYYSQIVNDFQKGDIAEGYSVSREKKESFPLTVTSAQKNPTAFYLCASSRLEGTDTQYFGPGTRLTVL.

This chain uses TRBV29-1 with TRBJ2-3, with D possibly matching TRBD2 (6 bases). CDR1 SQVTM and CDR2 ANQGSEA come from the germline V gene. Trimming cost V 8 bases and J 7 bases, with 16 bases left between them. This CDR3 has 12 residues. The CDR3 sequence is CSQLTGGNTQYF. In DNA form, the CDR3 reads TGCAGCCAACTTACCGGGGGAAATACGCAGTATTTT.

This chain links TRBV19 with TRBJ2-3; maybe TRBD1 (6 bases). The CDR3 has 15 amino acids. V was trimmed by 1 base and J by 2 bases, leaving 10 bases between them. Looked up from germline, CDR1 is LNHDA and CDR2 is SQIVND (reference sequence). The CDR3 DNA is TGTGCCAGTAGTATAGGAGGGGGTTCCACAGATACGCAGTATTTT. It yields the protein CASSIGGGSTDTQYF.

V gene TRBV6-5 combines with J gene TRBJ1-4; D is uncertain. Germline V lookup: CDR1 MNHEY, CDR2 SVGAGI. Trimming pared 2 bases from V and 11 bases from J, leaving 12 bases between. The length of the CDR3 is 13 residues. The CDR3 nucleotides are TGTGCCAGCAGTTACGCCGGGGTAGGGAAACTGTTTTTT. As protein: CASSYAGVGKLFF.

The DNA for the CDR3 is TGTGCCAGCAGCTCGGGACTAGCGGGAGGTGATGAGCAGTTCTTC. This gives the protein CASSSGLAGGDEQFF. V gene TRBV7-2 combines with J gene TRBJ2-1; 15 bases map to TRBD2. Germline loops: CDR1 SGHTA, CDR2 FQGNSA. V shed 4 bases, J shed 8 bases, and the junction held 3 bases outside the gene matches. This CDR3 is 15 amino acids long.

The V gene is TRBV19, the J gene TRBJ1-1; no firm D call. Germline loops: CDR1 LNHDA, CDR2 SQIVND (reference sequence). V lost 3 bases, J lost 6 bases, and 11 bases lay in between. CDR3 length: 13 residues. CDR3 protein: CASSISQMAEAFF. CDR3 in DNA: TGTGCCAGTAGTATTTCCCAGATGGCTGAAGCTTTCTTT. The complete variable domain, with remaining parts taken from reference TRBV19 and TRBJ1-1, reads DGGITQSPKYLFRKEGQNVTLSCEQNLNHDAMYWYRQDPGQGLRLIYYSQIVNDFQKGDIAEGYSVSREKKESFPLTVTSAQKNPTAFYLCASSISQMAEAFFGQGTRLTVV.

This clone was recorded once. This rearrangement joins TRBV9 to TRBJ2-1; D possibly corresponds to TRBD1 (5 bases). The CDR3 has 15 amino acids. The germline V gene has CDR1 SGDLS and CDR2 YYNGEE. Trimming removed 4 bases at V and 4 bases at J, with 15 bases between. The CDR3 nucleotides are TGTGCCAGCAGCTACCGTCCAGGGCTTTACAATGAGCAGTTCTTC. Its translation: CASSYRPGLYNEQFF.

V is TRBV2 and J is TRBJ1-3; 7 bases map to TRBD1. J lost 0 bases, V lost 4 bases, and 9 bases had no gene match. Germline CDR1 and CDR2: SNHLY and FYNNEI. The CDR3 sequence is 17 residues long. CDR3 in DNA: TGTGCCAGCAGTGTTCGACAGGGCCCCCTCTCTGGAAACACCATATATTTT. Protein sequence: CASSVRQGPLSGNTIYF.

The V and J genes are TRBV5-1 and TRBJ2-5, with 10 positions matching TRBD2. The CDR3 contains 14 residues. Germline loops: CDR1 SGHRS, CDR2 YFSETQ. The J segment lost 6 bases and the V segment lost 1 base, leaving 3 bases of the junction unmatched. The CDR3 nucleotides read TGCGCCAGCAGCTTGAGCGGGGGGGCACAGACCCAGTACTTC. Its translation: CASSLSGGAQTQYF.

The chain uses TRBV18 and TRBJ1-5; D remains ambiguous. The CDR3 runs 16 residues. CDR1 and CDR2 from the germline V gene are KGHSH and LQKENI. V shed 1 base and J shed 3 bases, with 13 bases lying between them. CDR3 sequence reads: CASSPRPPSANQPQHF. CDR3 DNA: TGTGCCAGCTCACCACGTCCCCCGAGTGCCAATCAGCCCCAGCATTTT.

The chain employs TRBV2 and TRBJ2-5, with 7 positions matching TRBD1. The DNA end is more similar to TRBJ2-7, so the J call may be wrong. The CDR3 covers 14 residues. Germline CDR1 SNHLY, CDR2 FYNNEI. CDR3 residues: CASLETGSSYEQYF. The DNA of the CDR3 is TGTGCCAGCCTTGAGACAGGGAGCTCCTACGAGCAGTACTTC.

V is TRBV5-4 and J is TRBJ1-4; D possibly corresponds to TRBD1 (5 bases). The CDR3 has 14 amino acids. Germline V gene sequence: CDR1 SGHNT, CDR2 YYREEE (reference sequence). V was clipped by 3 bases and J by 5 bases, with 11 bases between them. The CDR3 nucleotides are TGTGCCAGCAGCTCGCAGGGTGTAAATGAAAAACTGTTTTTT. Amino acids: CASSSQGVNEKLFF.

This chain links TRBV18 with TRBJ1-2; D call uncertain. Germline V gene sequence: CDR1 KGHSH, CDR2 LQKENI. This CDR3 comprises 13 residues. V was shortened by 1 base and J by 14 bases, with 17 bases between the two germline ends. This chain's CDR3 is CASSPLLTMEGTF. For the CDR3, the DNA is TGTGCCAGCTCACCACTTCTAACTATGGAGGGAACCTTC.

Details on this clone: The same CDR3 is also encoded by other DNA sequences in this sample. This chain uses TRBV7-8 with TRBJ2-3; 7 nucleotides agree with TRBD1. The CDR3 is 15 residues long. V lost 4 bases, J lost 3 bases, and 7 bases stayed unmatched. From germline, CDR1 is SGHVS and CDR2 FQNEAQ. The CDR3 loop reads CASSYRGVGTDTQYF. For the CDR3, the DNA is TGTGCCAGCAGCTACAGGGGTGTCGGGACAGATACGCAGTATTTT.